This T cell receptor (beta chain) was found in a study of blood T cell repertoires in COVID-19. TCRdb's copy holds only in-frame clones and misses some; the assay was immunoSEQ multiplex PCR. Of roughly 100,000 clones in the sample, 80% to 95% were seen once. The V end was cut by 5 bases, the J end by 0 bases, with 5 bases between. The germline gives CDR1 LNHDA, CDR2 SQIVND (reference sequence). The CDR3 totals 13 residues. Seattle researchers signed up patients amid active infection and tracked them longitudinally. The chain joins TRBV19 to TRBJ2-1; possible D gene TRBD1, 5 bases. This TCR came from a woman between 50 and 59 years old with COVID-19, enrolled during active disease. The specimen sequenced was peripheral blood. The CDR3 spells CASSQGSYNEQFF. In DNA, the CDR3 is TGTGCCAGTAGTCAGGGCTCCTACAATGAGCAGTTCTTC.